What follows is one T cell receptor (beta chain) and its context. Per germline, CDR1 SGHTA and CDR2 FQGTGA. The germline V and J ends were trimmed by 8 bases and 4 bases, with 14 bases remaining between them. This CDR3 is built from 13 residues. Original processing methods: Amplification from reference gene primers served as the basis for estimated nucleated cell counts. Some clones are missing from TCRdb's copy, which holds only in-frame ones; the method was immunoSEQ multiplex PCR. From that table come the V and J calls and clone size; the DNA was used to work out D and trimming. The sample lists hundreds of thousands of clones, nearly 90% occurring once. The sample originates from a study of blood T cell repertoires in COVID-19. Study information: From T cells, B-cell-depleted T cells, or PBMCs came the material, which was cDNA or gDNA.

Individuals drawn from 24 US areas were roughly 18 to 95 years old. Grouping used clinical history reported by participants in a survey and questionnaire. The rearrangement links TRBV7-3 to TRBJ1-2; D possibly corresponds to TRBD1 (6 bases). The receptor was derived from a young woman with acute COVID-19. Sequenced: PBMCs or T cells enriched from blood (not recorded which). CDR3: CASSGQTLYGYTF. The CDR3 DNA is TGTGCCAGCTCCGGACAGACTCTCTATGGCTACACCTTC.